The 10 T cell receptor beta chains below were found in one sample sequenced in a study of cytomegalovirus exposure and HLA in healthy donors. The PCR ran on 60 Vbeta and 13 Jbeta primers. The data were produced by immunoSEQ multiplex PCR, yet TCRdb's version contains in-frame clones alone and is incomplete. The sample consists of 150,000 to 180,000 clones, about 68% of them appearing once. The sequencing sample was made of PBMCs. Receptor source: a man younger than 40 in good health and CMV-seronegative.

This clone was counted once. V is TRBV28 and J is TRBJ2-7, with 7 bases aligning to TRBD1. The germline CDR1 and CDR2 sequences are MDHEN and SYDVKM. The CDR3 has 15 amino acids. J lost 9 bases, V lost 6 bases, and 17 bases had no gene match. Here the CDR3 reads CASSQTGLTAVGQYF. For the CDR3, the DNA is TGTGCCAGCAGCCAGACAGGGCTTACTGCCGTTGGGCAGTACTTC.

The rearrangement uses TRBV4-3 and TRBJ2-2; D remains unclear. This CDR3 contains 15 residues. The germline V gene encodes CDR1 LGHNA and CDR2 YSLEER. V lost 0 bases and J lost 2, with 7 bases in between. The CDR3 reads CASSQDLGNTGELFF. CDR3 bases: TGCGCCAGCAGCCAAGATCTGGGCAACACCGGGGAGCTGTTTTTT.

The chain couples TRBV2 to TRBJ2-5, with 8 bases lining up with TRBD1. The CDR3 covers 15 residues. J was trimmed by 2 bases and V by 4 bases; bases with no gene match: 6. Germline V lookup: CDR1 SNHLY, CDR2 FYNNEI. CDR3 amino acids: CASSAGQGRQETQYF. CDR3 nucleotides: TGTGCCAGCAGTGCCGGACAGGGAAGGCAAGAGACCCAGTACTTC.

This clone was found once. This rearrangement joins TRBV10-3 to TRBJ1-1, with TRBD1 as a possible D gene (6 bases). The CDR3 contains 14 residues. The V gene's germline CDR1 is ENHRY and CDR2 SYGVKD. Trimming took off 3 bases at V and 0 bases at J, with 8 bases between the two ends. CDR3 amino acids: CAISDQGMNTEAFF. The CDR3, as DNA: TGTGCCATCAGTGACCAGGGGATGAACACTGAAGCTTTCTTT.

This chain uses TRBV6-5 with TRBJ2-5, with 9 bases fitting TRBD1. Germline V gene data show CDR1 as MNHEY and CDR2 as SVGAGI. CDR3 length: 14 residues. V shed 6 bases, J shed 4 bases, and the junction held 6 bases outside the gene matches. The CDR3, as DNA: TGTGCCAGCAGGAGGACAGGGGACGGAGAGACCCAGTACTTC. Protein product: CASRRTGDGETQYF.

The CDR3 protein is CSVPGATSEAFF. CDR3 nucleotide sequence: TGCAGCGTTCCGGGTGCTACCTCTGAAGCTTTCTTT. The genes are TRBV29-1 and TRBJ1-1; no definite D call. The V end lost 5 bases, the J end lost 6 bases, and 13 bases lay between the germline ends. Germline lookup yields CDR1 SQVTM and CDR2 ANQGSEA. The CDR3 is 12 amino acids.

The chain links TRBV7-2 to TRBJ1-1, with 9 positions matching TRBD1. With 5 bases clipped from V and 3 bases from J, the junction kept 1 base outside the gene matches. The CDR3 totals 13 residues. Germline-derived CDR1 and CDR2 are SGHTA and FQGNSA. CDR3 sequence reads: CASSRDRDTEAFF. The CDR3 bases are TGTGCCAGCAGCCGGGACAGGGACACTGAAGCTTTCTTT.

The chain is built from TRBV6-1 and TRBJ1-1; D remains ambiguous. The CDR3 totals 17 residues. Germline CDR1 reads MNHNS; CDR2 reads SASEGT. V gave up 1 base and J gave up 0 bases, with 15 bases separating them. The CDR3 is CASSEGNSIGLNTEAFF. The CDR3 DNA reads TGTGCCAGCAGTGAAGGTAATAGTATCGGTCTGAACACTGAAGCTTTCTTT.

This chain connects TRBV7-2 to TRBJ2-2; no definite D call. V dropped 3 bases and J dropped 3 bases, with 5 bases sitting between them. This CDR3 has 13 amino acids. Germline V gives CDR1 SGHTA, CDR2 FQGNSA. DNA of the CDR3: TGTGCCAGCAGCTTGTACTACACCGGGGAGCTGTTTTTT. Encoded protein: CASSLYYTGELFF.

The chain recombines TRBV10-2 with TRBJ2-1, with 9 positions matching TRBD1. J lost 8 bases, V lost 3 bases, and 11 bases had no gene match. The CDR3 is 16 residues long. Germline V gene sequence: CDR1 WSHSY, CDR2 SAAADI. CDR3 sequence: CASSDPPGDRDDEQFF. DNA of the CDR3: TGCGCCAGCAGTGACCCCCCGGGGGACAGGGACGATGAGCAGTTCTTC.